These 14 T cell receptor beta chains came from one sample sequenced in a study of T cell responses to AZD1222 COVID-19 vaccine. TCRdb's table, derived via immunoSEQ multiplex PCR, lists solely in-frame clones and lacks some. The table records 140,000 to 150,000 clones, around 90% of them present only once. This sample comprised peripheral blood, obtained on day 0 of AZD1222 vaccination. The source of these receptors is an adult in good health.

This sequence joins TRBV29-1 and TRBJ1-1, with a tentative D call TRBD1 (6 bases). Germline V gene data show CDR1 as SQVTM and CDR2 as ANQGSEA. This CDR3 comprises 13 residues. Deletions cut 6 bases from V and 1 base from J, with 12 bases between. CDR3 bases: TGCAGCGTGAGTGGCAGGGGGAACACTGAAGCTTTCTTT. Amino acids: CSVSGRGNTEAFF.

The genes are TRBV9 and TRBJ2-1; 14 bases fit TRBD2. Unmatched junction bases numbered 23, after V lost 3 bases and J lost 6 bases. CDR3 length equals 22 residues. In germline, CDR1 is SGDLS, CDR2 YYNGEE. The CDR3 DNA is TGTGCCAGCAGCGCCCGATCAGAGGCCAGGGAACGACTAGCGGGAGGGGTCAATGAGCAGTTCTTC. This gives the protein CASSARSEARERLAGGVNEQFF.

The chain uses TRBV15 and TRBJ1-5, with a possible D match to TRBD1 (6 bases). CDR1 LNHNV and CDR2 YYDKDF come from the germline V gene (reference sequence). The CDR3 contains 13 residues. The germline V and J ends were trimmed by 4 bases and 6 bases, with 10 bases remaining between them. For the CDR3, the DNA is TGTGCCACCAGCAACAGGGTGGGTCAGCCCCAGCATTTT. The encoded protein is CATSNRVGQPQHF.

CDR3 sequence reads: CASSLGLVYEQYF. In DNA, the CDR3 is TGTGCCAGCAGCTTAGGGCTAGTTTACGAGCAGTACTTC. The chain links TRBV13 to TRBJ2-7; D is unresolved. V lost 0 bases, J lost 4 bases, and 7 bases lay in between. CDR3 length equals 13 residues. Looked up from germline, CDR1 is PRHDT and CDR2 is FYEKMQ (reference sequence).

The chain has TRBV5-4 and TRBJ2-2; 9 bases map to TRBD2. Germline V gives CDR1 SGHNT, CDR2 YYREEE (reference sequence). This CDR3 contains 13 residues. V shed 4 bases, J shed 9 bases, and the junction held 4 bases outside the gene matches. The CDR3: CASSTGTSWELFF. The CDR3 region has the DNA TGTGCCAGCAGCACCGGGACTAGCTGGGAGCTGTTTTTT.

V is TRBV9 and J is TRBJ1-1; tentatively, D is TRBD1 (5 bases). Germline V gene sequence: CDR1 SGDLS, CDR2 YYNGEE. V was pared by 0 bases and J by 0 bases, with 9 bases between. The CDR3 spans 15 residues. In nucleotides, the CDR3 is TGTGCCAGCAGCGTAGATCCAGGGTTGAACACTGAAGCTTTCTTT. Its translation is CASSVDPGLNTEAFF.

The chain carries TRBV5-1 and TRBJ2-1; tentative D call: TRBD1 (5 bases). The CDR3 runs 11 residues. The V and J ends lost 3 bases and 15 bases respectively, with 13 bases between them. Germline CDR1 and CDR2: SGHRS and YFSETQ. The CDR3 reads CASSWGWEPFF. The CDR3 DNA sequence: TGCGCCAGCAGCTGGGGCTGGGAACCGTTCTTC.

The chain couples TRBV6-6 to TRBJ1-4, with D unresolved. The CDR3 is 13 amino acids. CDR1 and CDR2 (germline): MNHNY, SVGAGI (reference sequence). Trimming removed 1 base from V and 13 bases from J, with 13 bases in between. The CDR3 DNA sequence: TGTGCCAGCAGTTACTTGAGGTTGGAAGGACTGTTTTTT. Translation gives CASSYLRLEGLFF.

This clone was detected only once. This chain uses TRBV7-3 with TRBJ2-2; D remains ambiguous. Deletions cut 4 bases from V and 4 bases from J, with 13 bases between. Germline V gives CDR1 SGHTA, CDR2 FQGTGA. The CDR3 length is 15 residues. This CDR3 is CASSSGSWFTGELFF. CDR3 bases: TGTGCCAGCAGCTCCGGAAGCTGGTTCACCGGGGAGCTGTTTTTT.

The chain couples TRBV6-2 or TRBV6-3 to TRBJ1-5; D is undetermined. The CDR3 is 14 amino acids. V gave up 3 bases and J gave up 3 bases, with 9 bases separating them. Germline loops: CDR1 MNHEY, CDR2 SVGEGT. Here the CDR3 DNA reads TGTGCCAGCAGTTATAAGAACCCCAATCAGCCCCAGCATTTT. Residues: CASSYKNPNQPQHF.

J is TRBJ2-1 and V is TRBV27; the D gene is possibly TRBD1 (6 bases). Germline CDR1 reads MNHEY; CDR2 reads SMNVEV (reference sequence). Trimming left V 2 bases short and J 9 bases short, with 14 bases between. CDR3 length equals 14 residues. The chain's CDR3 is CASSLRHREREQFF. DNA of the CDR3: TGTGCCAGCAGTTTACGTCACAGGGAACGTGAGCAGTTCTTC.

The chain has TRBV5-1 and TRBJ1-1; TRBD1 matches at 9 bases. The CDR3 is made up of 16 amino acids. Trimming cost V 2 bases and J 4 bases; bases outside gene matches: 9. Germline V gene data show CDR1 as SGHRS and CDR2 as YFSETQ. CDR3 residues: CASSFNNRGRITEAFF. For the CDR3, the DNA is TGCGCCAGCAGCTTTAATAACAGGGGGCGAATCACTGAAGCTTTCTTT.

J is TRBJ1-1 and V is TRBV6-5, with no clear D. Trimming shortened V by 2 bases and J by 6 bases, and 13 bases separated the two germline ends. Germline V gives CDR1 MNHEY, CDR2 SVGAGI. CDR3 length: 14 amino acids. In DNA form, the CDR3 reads TGTGCCAGCAGTTACGATATCAGGATGCCTGAAGCTTTCTTT. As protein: CASSYDIRMPEAFF.

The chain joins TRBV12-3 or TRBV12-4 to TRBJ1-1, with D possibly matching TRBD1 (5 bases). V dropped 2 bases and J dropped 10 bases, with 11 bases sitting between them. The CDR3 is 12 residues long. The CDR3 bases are TGTGCCAGCAGTTTACGGGCAGGGAGAGCTTTCTTT. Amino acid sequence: CASSLRAGRAFF.